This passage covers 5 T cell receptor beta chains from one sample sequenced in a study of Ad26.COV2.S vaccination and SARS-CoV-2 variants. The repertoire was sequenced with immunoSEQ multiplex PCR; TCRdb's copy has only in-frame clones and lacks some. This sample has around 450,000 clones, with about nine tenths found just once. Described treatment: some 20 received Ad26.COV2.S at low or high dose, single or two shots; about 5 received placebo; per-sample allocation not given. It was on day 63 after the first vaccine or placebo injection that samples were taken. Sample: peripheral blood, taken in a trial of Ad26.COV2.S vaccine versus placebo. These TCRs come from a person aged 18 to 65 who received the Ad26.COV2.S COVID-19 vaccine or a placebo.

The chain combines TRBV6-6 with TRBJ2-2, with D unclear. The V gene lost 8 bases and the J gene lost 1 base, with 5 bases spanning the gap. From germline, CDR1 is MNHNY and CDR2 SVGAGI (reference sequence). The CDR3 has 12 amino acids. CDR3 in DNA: TGTGCCAGCTCAGAGAACACCGGGGAGCTGTTTTTT. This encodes CASSENTGELFF.

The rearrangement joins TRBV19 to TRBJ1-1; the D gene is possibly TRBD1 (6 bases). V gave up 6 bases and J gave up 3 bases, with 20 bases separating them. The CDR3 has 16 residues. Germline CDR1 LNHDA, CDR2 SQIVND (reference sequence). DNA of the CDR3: TGTGCCAGTAGAGACGGGTTTAAGGGGGAACACACTGAAGCTTTCTTT. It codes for CASRDGFKGEHTEAFF.

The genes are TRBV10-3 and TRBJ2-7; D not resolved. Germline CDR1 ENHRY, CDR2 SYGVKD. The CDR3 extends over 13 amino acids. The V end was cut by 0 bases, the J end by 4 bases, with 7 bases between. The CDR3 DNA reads TGTGCCATCAGTGAGTCAATAGCATACGAGCAGTACTTC. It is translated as CAISESIAYEQYF.

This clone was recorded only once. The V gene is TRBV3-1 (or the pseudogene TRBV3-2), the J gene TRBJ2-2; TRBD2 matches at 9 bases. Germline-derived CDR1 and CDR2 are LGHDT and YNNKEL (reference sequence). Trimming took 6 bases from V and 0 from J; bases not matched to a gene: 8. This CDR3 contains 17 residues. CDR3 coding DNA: TGTGCCAGCAGACCTCGACTAGCGGAAACGAACACCGGGGAGCTGTTTTTT. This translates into CASRPRLAETNTGELFF.

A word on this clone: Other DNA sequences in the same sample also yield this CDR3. CDR3 nucleotide sequence: TGTGCCAGCAGCGTAGGTACTAGCGGGAACTACGAGCAGTACTTC. This encodes CASSVGTSGNYEQYF. The genes are TRBV9 and TRBJ2-7, with TRBD2 identical over 10 bases. The CDR3 sequence is 15 residues long. With V trimmed by 0 bases and J by 3 bases, 3 bases remained unmatched. The V gene's germline CDR1 is SGDLS and CDR2 YYNGEE.